This T cell receptor (beta chain) originates from a study of blood T cell repertoires in COVID-19 (dated by TCRdb to 2019 to 2021). Background for the entire study: Samples from collaborators originated in the United States, Italy and Spain and spanned both the acute and convalescent phases of COVID-19. The prospective study material was composed of cDNA or gDNA derived from T cells, B-cell-depleted T cells, or PBMCs. Deeply sampled blood TCRbeta repertoires from subjects exposed to, actively infected with, or recovered from COVID-19 were included in the dataset. A freely available public database, intended as a resource for researchers studying the immune response to SARS-CoV-2, is where the repertoires were released. The samples were drawn from the first 160 participants of the ongoing ImmuneRACE study and from some 1,300 subjects provided by 6 global collaborators. Sample metadata almost always included a de-identified subject ID, COVID-19 status, age in years and sex. Where HLA class I and class II types were available, the types were taken from metadata supplied by the sample provider, not from assay-based typing.

TCRbeta CDR3 regions were amplified from genomic DNA by means of the immunoSEQ Assay, a bias-controlled multiplex PCR. As for the authors' bioinformatics: Nucleated cell counts per sample were estimated from amplification of reference gene primers within the assay. To quantify the absolute abundance of each unique TCRbeta CDR3 rearrangement, sequence reads were collapsed and filtered. Productive Simpson clonality was computed per sample as the square root of Simpson's diversity index over productive rearrangements. What TCRdb holds here is the immuneACCESS table cut down to in-frame rearrangements. Part of the clones is not present; checked against another copy, under half of the missing clones reflect an unresolved V gene, and the others are unexplained. V, J and clone size are those of that table, while D and trimming were read from the DNA. The sample table records 45,000 to 50,000 clones; roughly 77% of these occur just once. Around 19% of the sample lies in the top ten.

In regard to this clone: Its antigen is currently not known. No base-level quality is on record; no much larger clone is a single base apart.

The CDR3 covers 14 residues, taking in both the cysteine and the phenylalanine. Only the CDR3 part of the read is kept: 42 bases, read in frame from the first base. CDR1 and CDR2 are read off the germline V gene as SQVTM and ANQGSEA. For this chain, trimming is 4 bases at the V end and 7 bases at the J end, and the number of junction bases without a gene match is 9. Each collaborating institution followed its own protocols to collect whole blood in K2EDTA tubes. For TCRbeta analysis, collaborator samples were shipped as frozen whole blood, as isolated PBMCs, or as DNA extracted from either sample type. Points the paper makes about the study in general: How much clinical and demographic metadata was included differed by source and by participant, and the metadata was provided uncurated.

The material sequenced was peripheral blood. The V and J segments used are TRBV29-1 and TRBJ1-2; 10 junctional bases match TRBD1. This clonotype originated in a human donor with active or convalescent COVID-19. The donor label of this sample is uncertain. The bases are TGCAGCGTTGCAGGTTGGGGACAGGGGTCTGGCTACACCTTC. Its protein product is CSVAGWGQGSGYTF.